This entry features one T cell receptor (beta chain) sequence. The antigen remains undetermined. The record originates from a study of cytomegalovirus exposure and HLA in healthy donors. Study-wide results and caveats: It was found in a later analysis that first-cohort TCR clusters tended to co-occur in the 100 to 150 validation repertoires.

CDR1 is MNHEY and CDR2 is SMNVEV in the germline V gene (reference sequence). CDR3 length: 11 residues. V was cut by 5 bases and J by 11 bases, with 12 bases left in between. Profiling relied on immunoSEQ multiplex PCR, and the TCRdb table lists in-frame clones only, not all of them. This table holds around 200,000 clones, about 80% found once. This TCR was recovered from a woman aged 18-35 years in good health and CMV-seropositive. The J gene is TRBJ1-1, the V gene TRBV27; no reliable D call. Sequencing input: PBMCs. CDR3 region: CASSPCRGAFF. CDR3 DNA: TGTGCCAGCAGTCCCTGCCGCGGGGCTTTCTTT.